Shown below are 8 T cell receptor beta chains from a single sample sequenced in a study of shared clonotypes between healthy human individuals. Data came from immunoSEQ multiplex PCR; TCRdb stores just in-frame clones and leaves some out. Here the sample spans about 1.5 million clones, around 97% being singletons. The sample consisted of naive CD4+ T cells sorted from blood. Subset defined: CD45RA+ positively selected. The receptor set was obtained from a young man in good health.

This clone was seen once. The V call is TRBV7-9, the J call TRBJ2-5, with D possibly TRBD2 on 5 matching bases. This CDR3 comprises 12 residues. Trimming left V 4 bases short and J 5 bases short, with 8 bases between. CDR1 is SEHNR and CDR2 is FQNEAQ in the germline V gene (reference sequence). CDR3 amino acids: CASSSGMETQYF. CDR3 coding DNA: TGTGCCAGCAGCTCGGGAATGGAGACCCAGTACTTC. Filled out from reference TRBV7-9 and TRBJ2-5, the complete variable domain reads DTGVSQNPRHKITKRGQNVTFRCDPISEHNRLYWYRQTLGQGPEFLTYFQNEAQLEKSRLLSDRFSAERPKGSFSTLEIQRTEQGDSAMYLCASSSGMETQYFGPGTRLLVL.

The chain links TRBV11-3 to TRBJ1-1, with D unclear. Germline V gene lookup returns CDR1 SGHNT and CDR2 YENEEA. The CDR3 runs to 16 residues. Trimming shortened V by 4 bases and J by 0 bases, and 15 bases separated the two germline ends. CDR3 residues: CASSSRLSLVNTEAFF. The DNA of the CDR3 is TGTGCCAGCAGCTCCCGACTGAGCCTTGTGAACACTGAAGCTTTCTTT.

This clone was detected once. The chain couples TRBV23-1 to TRBJ1-5; D is unresolved. TRBV23-1 belongs to the ORF category, with a function that is uncertain. Deletions cut 4 bases from V and 0 bases from J, with 19 bases between. The CDR3 length is 18 residues. CDR3 sequence reads: CASSPLFGIRVSNQPQHF. CDR3 coding DNA: TGCGCCAGCAGTCCACTCTTCGGTATCCGGGTTAGCAATCAGCCCCAGCATTTT.

This chain uses TRBV6-1 with TRBJ1-3, with D uncertain. The CDR3 has 15 amino acids. Germline CDR1 and CDR2: MNHNS and SASEGT. Trimming cost V 6 bases and J 11 bases, with 23 bases left between them. The CDR3 is CASSHGLKGRDAIYF. The CDR3 DNA sequence: TGTGCCAGCAGCCACGGCCTCAAAGGCCGCGATGCCATATATTTT.

The J gene is TRBJ1-1, the V gene TRBV5-1; D unresolved. Germline V lookup: CDR1 SGHRS, CDR2 YFSETQ. This CDR3 has 15 amino acids. The ends were cut back, 0 bases at V and 4 bases at J, with 13 bases in the middle. The CDR3 DNA sequence: TGCGCCAGCAGCTTGGCCGGGGTCAGTATCACTGAAGCTTTCTTT. This codes for CASSLAGVSITEAFF.

The chain uses TRBV5-1 and TRBJ1-5; D is unclear. CDR3 length: 13 residues. Germline V lookup: CDR1 SGHRS, CDR2 YFSETQ. Trimming cost V 2 bases and J 7 bases, with 10 bases left between them. The CDR3 region is CASSFVPDQPQHF. The CDR3 DNA follows: TGCGCCAGCAGCTTTGTCCCGGACCAGCCCCAGCATTTT. Looking up the rest from reference TRBV5-1 and TRBJ1-5 gives the full variable domain: KAGVTQTPRYLIKTRGQQVTLSCSPISGHRSVSWYQQTPGQGLQFLFEYFSETQRNKGNFPGRFSGRQFSNSRSEMNVSTLELGDSALYLCASSFVPDQPQHFGDGTRLSIL.

The chain has TRBV12-5 and TRBJ2-1; the D gene is possibly TRBD2 (5 bases). V was pared by 4 bases and J by 8 bases, with 6 bases between. Germline V gene lookup returns CDR1 LGHNT and CDR2 FRNRAP. There are 11 residues in the CDR3. The CDR3 loop is CASGSEDEQFF. In DNA, the CDR3 is TGTGCTAGTGGTTCGGAGGATGAGCAGTTCTTC.

The chain is built from TRBV15 and TRBJ2-7; 7 bases align to TRBD2. Losses at the gene ends were 1 base for V and 3 bases for J; bases not matched to a gene: 6. This CDR3 spans 15 amino acids. The germline V gene encodes CDR1 LNHNV and CDR2 YYDKDF (reference sequence). The CDR3 here is CATSRVRASGYEQYF. CDR3 coding DNA: TGTGCCACCAGCAGAGTAAGGGCTAGCGGCTACGAGCAGTACTTC.